This T cell receptor beta chain was identified during a study of blood T cell repertoires in COVID-19 (TCRdb year 2020). The study in broad terms: Samples from collaborators originated in the United States, Italy and Spain and spanned both the acute and convalescent phases of COVID-19. Samples came from the ongoing ImmuneRACE study (first 160 participants) plus 1,254 subjects from 6 global collaborators. Where available, HLA class I and class II types were obtained from metadata supplied by the sample provider rather than from assay-based typing. The repertoires were released in a freely available public database meant as a resource for research on the immune response to SARS-CoV-2. The material from the prospective study consisted of cDNA or gDNA derived from T cells, B-cell-depleted T cells, or PBMCs. Subjects who had been exposed to COVID-19, were actively infected with it, or had recovered from it provided the deeply sampled blood TCRbeta repertoires that made up the dataset. The sample metadata nearly always contained a de-identified subject ID, COVID-19 status, age in years and sex.

On this clone: What antigen it recognizes has not been identified. The sample holds no much larger clone one base away, and base qualities are not on file.

The immunoSEQ Assay, a bias-controlled multiplex PCR, was used to amplify TCRbeta CDR3 regions from genomic DNA. In the paper's pipeline: The number of nucleated cells in each sample was estimated from the amplification of reference gene primers within the assay. To quantify the absolute abundance of each unique TCRbeta CDR3 rearrangement, sequence reads were collapsed and filtered. For each sample, productive Simpson clonality was calculated as the square root of Simpson's diversity index across productive rearrangements. The table comes from immuneACCESS by way of TCRdb, which keeps in-frame sequences with V and J called. Part of the clones is missing from these tables; in studies checked, under half for an unresolved V gene and the rest for unknown reasons. That table gives V, J and clone size, and the DNA gave D and trimming. The sample table records 110,000 to 150,000 clones; around 84% of these occur just once. The ten largest clones add up to 5% of the sample.

The CDR3 covers 17 residues, taking in both the cysteine and the phenylalanine. Just CDR3 DNA is preserved here, 51 bases in frame from base 1. As encoded in the germline V gene (reference sequence), CDR1 is LGHDT while CDR2 is YNNKEL. V loses 4 bases at its end and J loses 11 bases; junction bases beyond the gene matches: 15. The paper as a whole reports these results and caveats: How much clinical and demographic metadata was included differed by source and by participant, and the metadata was provided uncurated.

Each collaborating institution followed its own protocols to collect whole blood in K2EDTA tubes. For TCRbeta analysis, collaborators shipped samples in one of three forms: frozen whole blood, isolated PBMCs, or DNA extracted from either of those sample types. Sample: peripheral blood. This receptor was taken from a woman aged 50 to 60 with acute or convalescent COVID-19. Here the chain combines TRBV3-1 (or the pseudogene TRBV3-2) and TRBJ2-3, and 13 junctional nucleotides match TRBD2. CDR3 sequence: CASSLTQTSGGLYGQYF. At the DNA level, the sequence is TGTGCCAGCAGCCTCACCCAGACTAGCGGGGGGCTGTATGGGCAGTATTTT.